These 22 T cell receptor beta chains share one sample of origin, sequenced in a study of cytomegalovirus exposure and HLA in healthy donors. 13 Jbeta primers and 60 Vbeta primers were used for the PCR. Profiling relied on immunoSEQ multiplex PCR, and the TCRdb table lists in-frame clones only, not all of them. The sample contains some 77,000 clones, under 85% of which appear only once. The sequencing sample was made of PBMCs. The receptor set was obtained from a woman aged 40 to 49 in good health and CMV-seropositive.

The CDR3 nucleotides are TGCGCCAGCAGCCAAACGGCGGGGAACACTGAAGCTTTCTTT. This sequence encodes CASSQTAGNTEAFF. V usage is TRBV4-1 and J usage is TRBJ1-1; no clear D. Trimming pared 2 bases from V and 1 base from J, leaving 8 bases between. CDR3 length equals 14 residues. The germline gives CDR1 MGHRA, CDR2 YSYEKL.

V gene TRBV6-5 combines with J gene TRBJ1-5; 8 bases are shared with TRBD1. With V trimmed by 5 bases and J by 5 bases, 5 bases remained unmatched. CDR1 is MNHEY and CDR2 is SVGAGI in the germline V gene. CDR3 length equals 14 residues. This CDR3 is CASSRGQGDQPQHF. Here the CDR3 DNA reads TGTGCCAGCAGTCGCGGACAGGGAGATCAGCCCCAGCATTTT.

The chain employs TRBV6-1 and TRBJ1-5; D is uncertain. The V end was cut by 2 bases, the J end by 2 bases, with 7 bases between. Germline lookup yields CDR1 MNHNS and CDR2 SASEGT. The CDR3 length is 14 residues. The CDR3 nucleotides are TGTGCCAGCAGTGAATTGGCAGGCAATCAGCCCCAGCATTTT. Protein product: CASSELAGNQPQHF.

The rearrangement uses TRBV5-1 and TRBJ2-7; a possible D gene is TRBD1 (6 bases). The germline gives CDR1 SGHRS, CDR2 YFSETQ. Trimming took off 6 bases at V and 1 base at J, with 11 bases between the two ends. The CDR3 is made up of 13 amino acids. This CDR3 is CASTTGGSYEQYF. The CDR3 DNA follows: TGCGCCAGCACGACAGGAGGATCCTACGAGCAGTACTTC. Supplemented by reference TRBV5-1 and TRBJ2-7, the full variable domain reads KAGVTQTPRYLIKTRGQQVTLSCSPISGHRSVSWYQQTPGQGLQFLFEYFSETQRNKGNFPGRFSGRQFSNSRSEMNVSTLELGDSALYLCASTTGGSYEQYFGPGTRLTVT.

The chain combines TRBV6-5 with TRBJ1-2, with a weak D call TRBD1 (6 bases). The length of the CDR3 is 14 residues. From germline, CDR1 is MNHEY and CDR2 SVGAGI. Trimming removed 2 bases at V and 2 bases at J, with 9 bases between. CDR3 DNA sequence: TGTGCCAGCAGTTACGAGGGGGGGAACTATGGCTACACCTTC. Translation gives CASSYEGGNYGYTF.

The V call is TRBV30, the J call TRBJ2-3; 12 nucleotides line up with TRBD2. The V gene's germline CDR1 is GTSNPN and CDR2 SVGIG (reference sequence). V shed 2 bases, J shed 4 bases, and the junction held 7 bases outside the gene matches. This CDR3 is built from 16 residues. CDR3: CAWSRLAGVFSDTQYF. The CDR3 nucleotides are TGTGCCTGGAGTCGACTAGCGGGAGTTTTTTCAGATACGCAGTATTTT.

The rearrangement joins TRBV11-2 to TRBJ2-7; tentative D call: TRBD1 (5 bases). The V gene lost 4 bases and the J gene lost 0 bases, with 16 bases spanning the gap. The CDR3 is 16 amino acids. From germline, CDR1 is SGHAT and CDR2 FQNNGV. CDR3 residues: CASSSSGHTISYEQYF. The CDR3 coding sequence is TGTGCCAGCAGCTCCTCCGGACACACCATCTCCTACGAGCAGTACTTC.

The rearrangement joins TRBV6-5 to TRBJ2-7; 7 nucleotides agree with TRBD2. CDR1 MNHEY and CDR2 SVGAGI come from the germline V gene. The CDR3 covers 14 residues. The trim removed 8 bases at V and 3 bases at J, leaving 10 bases unmatched. In nucleotides, the CDR3 is TGTGCCAGCGGGCGGACTAGTCCTTTCTACGAGCAGTACTTC. Translation: CASGRTSPFYEQYF.

This clone was seen only a few times. The chain has TRBV30 and TRBJ1-5, with 8 bases fitting TRBD1. V was clipped by 3 bases and J by 3 bases; unmatched bases: 7. There are 15 residues in the CDR3. Germline assignment: CDR1 GTSNPN and CDR2 SVGIG (reference sequence). CDR3 region: CAWSAGTGFNQPQHF. The DNA of the CDR3 is TGTGCCTGGAGCGCCGGGACAGGTTTCAATCAGCCCCAGCATTTT.

In DNA, the CDR3 is TGTGCCAGCAGTGTTTTGGGGACAGGGGGCGGAGAGACCCAGTACTTC. As protein: CASSVLGTGGGETQYF. The gene calls are TRBV7-8 and TRBJ2-5, with 12 positions matching TRBD1. V was pared by 6 bases and J by 4 bases, with 9 bases of the junction left unmatched. The germline gives CDR1 SGHVS, CDR2 FQNEAQ. The CDR3 is made up of 16 amino acids.

The chain couples TRBV25-1 to TRBJ1-1; TRBD1 is a possible D gene (5 bases). The CDR3 contains 17 residues. Trimming stripped 2 bases from V and 2 bases from J, with 18 bases between. CDR1 MGHDK and CDR2 SYGVNS come from the germline V gene. CDR3 protein: CASSEGSGGPLNTEAFF. Written as DNA, the CDR3 is TGTGCCAGCAGTGAAGGGAGCGGGGGTCCATTAAACACTGAAGCTTTCTTT.

The chain joins TRBV5-6 to TRBJ1-6, with 7 bases lining up with TRBD1. The CDR3 covers 15 residues. With V trimmed by 4 bases and J by 7 bases, 8 bases remained unmatched. CDR1 and CDR2 (germline): SGHDT, YYEEEE. DNA for the CDR3: TGTGCCAGCAGCCTTAAGACAGGGTCAAATTCACCCCTCCACTTT. It is translated as CASSLKTGSNSPLHF.

The CDR3 region is CAWSVQGRGKGIGGNTIYF. The CDR3 nucleotides are TGTGCCTGGAGTGTACAGGGGAGAGGGAAGGGGATTGGCGGAAACACCATATATTTT. V usage is TRBV30 and J usage is TRBJ1-3; TRBD1 aligns across 7 bases. Germline V gene sequence: CDR1 GTSNPN, CDR2 SVGIG (reference sequence). The CDR3 length is 19 residues. After removal of 0 bases from V and 4 bases from J, the junction contained 18 bases not matched to a gene.

The V call is TRBV29-1, the J call TRBJ2-3; perhaps TRBD1 as D (6 bases). CDR3 size: 12 residues. Trimming removed 6 bases from V and 0 bases from J, with 7 bases in between. Germline V gene data show CDR1 as SQVTM and CDR2 as ANQGSEA. CDR3 bases: TGCAGCGTAACAGGGAGCACAGATACGCAGTATTTT. Its protein product is CSVTGSTDTQYF.

The chain links TRBV11-1 to TRBJ2-3; D perhaps matches TRBD2 (5 bases). V shed 1 base and J shed 0 bases, with 11 bases lying between them. CDR3 length equals 16 residues. Germline V lookup: CDR1 SGHAT, CDR2 FQDESV (reference sequence). CDR3 residues: CASSLDLGSSTDTQYF. The CDR3 nucleotides are TGTGCCAGCAGCTTAGACCTGGGGAGCAGCACAGATACGCAGTATTTT.

The chain couples TRBV9 to TRBJ2-1; 8 positions agree with TRBD1. The CDR3 consists of 18 residues. V dropped 4 bases and J dropped 4; count of bases not matched to a gene: 16. Germline V gene sequence: CDR1 SGDLS, CDR2 YYNGEE. The CDR3 bases are TGTGCCAGCAGCCTGAGGACAGGGTCACACAACAGGTACAATGAGCAGTTCTTC. Amino acid sequence: CASSLRTGSHNRYNEQFF.

J is TRBJ1-2 and V is TRBV25-1, with 7 bases that match TRBD1. The CDR3 runs to 14 residues. With V trimmed by 2 bases and J by 7 bases, 7 bases remained unmatched. Per germline, CDR1 MGHDK and CDR2 SYGVNS. The DNA of the CDR3 is TGTGCCAGCAGTGAAGTAAGACAGGGAGGTGGCTACACCTTC. The encoded protein is CASSEVRQGGGYTF.

V gene TRBV6-5 combines with J gene TRBJ1-5; the D gene is possibly TRBD1 (5 bases). This CDR3 region has 15 residues. The V and J ends lost 5 bases and 1 base respectively, with 12 bases between them. CDR1 and CDR2 (germline): MNHEY, SVGAGI. CDR3 region: CASSRDRGSNQPQHF. The CDR3 DNA sequence: TGTGCCAGCAGTCGGGACCGGGGGAGCAATCAGCCCCAGCATTTT.

The CDR3 region is CASSLGGQKNQPQHF. CDR3 sequence (DNA): TGTGCCAGCAGTTTAGGCGGACAGAAAAATCAGCCCCAGCATTTT. This chain links TRBV28 with TRBJ1-5; D may be TRBD1 (6 bases). Germline CDR1 MDHEN, CDR2 SYDVKM. The V end was cut by 2 bases, the J end by 4 bases, with 12 bases between. The CDR3 extends over 15 amino acids.

This clone was seen only a few times. The chain uses TRBV18 and TRBJ2-3; TRBD2 aligns across 9 bases. Germline CDR1 KGHSH, CDR2 LQKENI. V dropped 3 bases and J dropped 0; count of bases not matched to a gene: 4. CDR3 length equals 16 residues. This CDR3 is CASSPASGTSTDTQYF. The CDR3 coding sequence is TGTGCCAGCTCACCGGCTAGCGGGACTAGCACAGATACGCAGTATTTT.

V usage is TRBV18 and J usage is TRBJ2-1; 13 nucleotides line up with TRBD2. V trimming: 3 bases; J trimming: 14 bases; junction bases outside the gene matches: 10. Germline CDR1 reads KGHSH; CDR2 reads LQKENI. The CDR3 runs 15 residues. The CDR3 coding sequence is TGTGCCAGCTCACCCCCCACTAGCGGGGGGGCGGTAGAGTTCTTC. Translating gives CASSPPTSGGAVEFF.

The chain carries TRBV5-1 and TRBJ2-7, with D possibly TRBD1 on 6 matching bases. Germline V gives CDR1 SGHRS, CDR2 YFSETQ. Trimming removed 1 base at V and 0 bases at J, with 20 bases between. This CDR3 has 18 residues. The CDR3 loop is CASSLRSGTTLTSYEQYF. The DNA for the CDR3 is TGCGCCAGCAGCTTGAGGTCTGGGACAACGTTGACCTCCTACGAGCAGTACTTC.